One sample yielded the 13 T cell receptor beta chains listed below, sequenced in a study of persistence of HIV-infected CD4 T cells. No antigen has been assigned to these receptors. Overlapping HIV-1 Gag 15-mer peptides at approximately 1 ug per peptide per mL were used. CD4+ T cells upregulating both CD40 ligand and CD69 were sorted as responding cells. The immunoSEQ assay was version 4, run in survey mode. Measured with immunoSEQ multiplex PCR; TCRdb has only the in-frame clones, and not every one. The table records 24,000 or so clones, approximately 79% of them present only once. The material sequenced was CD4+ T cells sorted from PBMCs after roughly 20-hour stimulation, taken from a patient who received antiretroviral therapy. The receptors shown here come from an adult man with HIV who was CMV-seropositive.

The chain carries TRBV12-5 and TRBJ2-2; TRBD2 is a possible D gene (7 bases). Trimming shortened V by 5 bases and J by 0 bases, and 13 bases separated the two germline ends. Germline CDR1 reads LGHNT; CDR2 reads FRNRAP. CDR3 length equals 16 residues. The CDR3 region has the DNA TGTGCTAGTGGTCGGGGGGACATCGCGAACACCGGGGAGCTGTTTTTT. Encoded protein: CASGRGDIANTGELFF.

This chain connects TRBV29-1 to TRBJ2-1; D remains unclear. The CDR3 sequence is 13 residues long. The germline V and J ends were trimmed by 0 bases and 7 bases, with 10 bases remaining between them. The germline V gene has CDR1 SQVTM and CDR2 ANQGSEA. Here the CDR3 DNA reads TGCAGCGTTGAAGAAGAAGCGTCGAATGAGCAGTTCTTC. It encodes CSVEEEASNEQFF.

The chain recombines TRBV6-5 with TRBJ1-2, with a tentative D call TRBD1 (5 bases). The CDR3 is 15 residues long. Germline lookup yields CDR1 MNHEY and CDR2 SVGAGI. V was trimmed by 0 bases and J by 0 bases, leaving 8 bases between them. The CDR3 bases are TGTGCCAGCAGTTACTCGGGGGGTACTAACTATGGCTACACCTTC. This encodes CASSYSGGTNYGYTF.

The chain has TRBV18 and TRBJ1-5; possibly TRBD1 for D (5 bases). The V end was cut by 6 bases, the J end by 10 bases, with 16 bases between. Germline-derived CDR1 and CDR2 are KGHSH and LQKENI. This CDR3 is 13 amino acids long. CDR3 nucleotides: TGTGCCAGCTCCCTCCAGCAGGGCGGCCCCCAGCATTTT. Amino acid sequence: CASSLQQGGPQHF.

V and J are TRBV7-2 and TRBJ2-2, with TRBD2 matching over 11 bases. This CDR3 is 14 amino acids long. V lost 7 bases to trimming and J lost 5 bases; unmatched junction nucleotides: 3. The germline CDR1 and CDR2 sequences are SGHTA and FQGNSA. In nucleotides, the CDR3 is TGTGCCAGCAAACTAGCGGGGGATACCGGGGAGCTGTTTTTT. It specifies CASKLAGDTGELFF.

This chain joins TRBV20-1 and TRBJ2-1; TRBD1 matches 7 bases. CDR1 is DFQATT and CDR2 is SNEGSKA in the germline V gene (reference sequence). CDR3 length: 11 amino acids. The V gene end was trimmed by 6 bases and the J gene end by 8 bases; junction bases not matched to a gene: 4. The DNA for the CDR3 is TGCAGTGCCAACAGGGGCTATGAGCAGTTCTTC. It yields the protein CSANRGYEQFF.

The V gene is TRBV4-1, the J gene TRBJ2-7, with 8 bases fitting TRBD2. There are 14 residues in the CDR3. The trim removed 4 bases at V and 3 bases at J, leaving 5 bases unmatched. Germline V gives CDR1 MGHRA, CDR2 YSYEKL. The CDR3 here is CASSRGGLGYEQYF. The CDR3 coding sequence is TGCGCCAGCAGCCGCGGGGGGCTGGGCTACGAGCAGTACTTC.

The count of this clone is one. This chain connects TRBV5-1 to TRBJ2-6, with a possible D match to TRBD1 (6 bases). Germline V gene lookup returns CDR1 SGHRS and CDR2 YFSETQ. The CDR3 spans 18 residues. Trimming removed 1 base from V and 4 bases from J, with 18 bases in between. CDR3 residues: CASSLLTQGISGANVLTF. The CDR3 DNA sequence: TGCGCCAGCAGCTTGCTAACACAGGGTATCTCCGGGGCCAACGTCCTGACTTTC.

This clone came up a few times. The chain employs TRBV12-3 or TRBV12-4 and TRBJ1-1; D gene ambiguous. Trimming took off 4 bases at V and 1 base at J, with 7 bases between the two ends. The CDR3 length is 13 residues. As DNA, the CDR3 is TGTGCCAGCAGTTCGACTGGGAACACTGAAGCTTTCTTT. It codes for CASSSTGNTEAFF.

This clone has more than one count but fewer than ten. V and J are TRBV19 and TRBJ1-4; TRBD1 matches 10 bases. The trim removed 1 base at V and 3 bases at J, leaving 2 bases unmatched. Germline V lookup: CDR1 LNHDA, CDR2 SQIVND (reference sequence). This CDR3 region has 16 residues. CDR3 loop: CASSIGGTGANEKLFF. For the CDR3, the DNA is TGTGCCAGTAGTATAGGTGGGACAGGGGCTAATGAAAAACTGTTTTTT.

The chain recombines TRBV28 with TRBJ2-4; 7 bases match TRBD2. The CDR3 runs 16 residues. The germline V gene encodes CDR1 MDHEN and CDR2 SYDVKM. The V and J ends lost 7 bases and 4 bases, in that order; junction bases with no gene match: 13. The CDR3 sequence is CASNPPRGMGKNIQYF. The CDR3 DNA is TGTGCCAGCAACCCTCCGCGGGGGATGGGTAAAAACATTCAGTACTTC.

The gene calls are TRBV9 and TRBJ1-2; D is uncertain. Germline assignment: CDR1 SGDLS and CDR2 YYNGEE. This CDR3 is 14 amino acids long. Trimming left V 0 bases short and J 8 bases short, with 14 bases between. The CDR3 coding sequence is TGTGCCAGCAGCGTAGGTACACGGGGTACCGGCTACACCTTC. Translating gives CASSVGTRGTGYTF.

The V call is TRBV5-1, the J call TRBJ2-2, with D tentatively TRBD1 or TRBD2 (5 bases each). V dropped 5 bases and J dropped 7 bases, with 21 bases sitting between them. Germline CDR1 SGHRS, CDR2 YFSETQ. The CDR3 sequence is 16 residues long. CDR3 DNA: TGCGCCAGCAGGGGACCGGGCCTGGTTACGGGCGGGGAGCTGTTTTTT. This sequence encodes CASRGPGLVTGGELFF.